Listed below are T cell receptor beta chains from one sample, sequenced in a study of PD-1 blockade in classical Hodgkin lymphoma. The assay was immunoSEQ multiplex PCR, and TCRdb's table has in-frame clones only and misses some. The data hold around 32,000 clones, with roughly 90% observed a single time. The specimen was CD4+ T cells from blood. Receptors were obtained from a human donor with classical Hodgkin lymphoma. CDR3s include the opening cysteine and the closing phenylalanine or tryptophan. Each record gives: J gene, D gene, clone size, V gene, CDR3 protein, CDR3 DNA. The D gene is left open where the match is weak. Only part of the rows carry a size: once, few, many, or a class if the clone is expanded.

TRBJ1-2 . . TRBV5-1 CASSLVQGSYGYTF TGCGCCAGCAGCTTGGTCCAGGGATCATATGGCTACACCTTC
TRBJ2-1 TRBD2 . TRBV7-7 CASSLTEREGDEQFF TGTGCTAGCAGCTTAACCGAGCGGGAGGGGGATGAGCAGTTCTTC
TRBJ2-2 . . TRBV6-1 CAAPLPSLTGELFF TGTGCCGCCCCACTCCCCAGTCTCACCGGGGAGCTGTTTTTT
TRBJ2-5 . . TRBV18 CASSPPRQGGSETQYF TGTGCCAGCTCACCACCCAGGCAGGGGGGTAGCGAGACCCAGTACTTC
TRBJ1-1 TRBD1 few TRBV28 CASRGQGSTEAFF TGTGCCAGCAGGGGACAGGGTTCGACTGAAGCTTTCTTT
TRBJ2-5 . . TRBV11-3 CASSSAPGQRETQYF TGTGCCAGCAGCTCGGCGCCAGGACAGCGAGAGACCCAGTACTTC
TRBJ2-1 . . TRBV21-1 CASSKGIERGFNEQFF TGTGCCAGCAGCAAAGGGATAGAGCGGGGGTTCAATGAGCAGTTCTTC
TRBJ2-5 . . TRBV5-1 CASSLGANQETQYF TGCGCCAGCAGCTTGGGGGCTAACCAAGAGACCCAGTACTTC
TRBJ2-7 TRBD2 . TRBV5-4 CASSRDSGSRYEQYF TGTGCCAGCAGCCGAGATAGCGGGAGTAGGTACGAGCAGTACTTC
TRBJ2-6 TRBD1 . TRBV5-5 CASSSGQGARLGANVLTF TGTGCCAGCAGCTCGGGACAGGGGGCGAGGCTTGGGGCCAACGTCCTGACTTTC
TRBJ2-1 TRBD2 . TRBV7-8 CASSYYAPSGRAPRKYNEQFF TGTGCCAGCAGCTATTACGCCCCCAGCGGGAGGGCCCCTAGAAAGTACAATGAGCAGTTCTTC
TRBJ1-4 . . TRBV19 CASSMAILGEKLFF TGTGCCAGTAGTATGGCGATCCTGGGGGAAAAACTGTTTTTT
TRBJ2-3 TRBD2 . TRBV2 CASHGRGSLSTDTQYF TGTGCCAGCCATGGGCGCGGGAGTCTTAGCACAGATACGCAGTATTTT
TRBJ1-5 TRBD1 . TRBV10-3 CAISDGTVNQPQHF TGTGCCATCAGTGATGGGACAGTCAATCAGCCCCAGCATTTT
TRBJ1-4 . once TRBV6-1 CATQPSGGRGKLFF TGTGCCACCCAACCGAGCGGGGGACGGGGAAAACTGTTTTTT
TRBJ2-1 . . TRBV5-1 CASAPPSSRSSYNEQFF TGCGCCAGCGCACCGCCTTCTAGCAGGAGCTCCTACAATGAGCAGTTCTTC
TRBJ1-4 . . TRBV5-1 CASSLIGEEEKLFF TGCGCCAGCAGCTTAATTGGGGAGGAGGAAAAACTGTTTTTT
TRBJ1-6 . . TRBV5-8 CASSLNRNSPLHF TGTGCCAGCAGCTTGAACAGGAATTCACCCCTCCACTTT
TRBJ2-7 . . TRBV7-9 CASSLGGSGTYEQYF TGTGCCAGCAGCTTAGGGGGGAGCGGAACCTACGAGCAGTACTTC
TRBJ2-1 TRBD2 . TRBV4-1 CASSQPSGRSGREQFF TGCGCCAGCAGCCAGCCCAGCGGGAGGTCTGGGCGTGAGCAGTTCTTC
TRBJ2-1 TRBD2 . TRBV7-2 CASSSTSGQYNEQFF TGTGCCAGCAGCTCGACTAGCGGGCAGTACAATGAGCAGTTCTTC
TRBJ2-5 . . TRBV28 CASSLDSMETQYF TGTGCCAGCAGTTTGGATAGTATGGAGACCCAGTACTTC
TRBJ1-1 . . TRBV11-2 CASSSYRVPGAFF TGTGCCAGCAGCTCTTACAGGGTCCCGGGAGCTTTCTTT
TRBJ2-3 TRBD2 . TRBV18 CASSPTSGSQDTQYF TGTGCCAGCTCACCCACTAGCGGGAGTCAAGATACGCAGTATTTT
TRBJ1-1 TRBD1 . TRBV19 CASKVGQDTTEAFF TGTGCCAGTAAGGTTGGACAGGACACCACTGAAGCTTTCTTT
TRBJ2-3 TRBD2 . TRBV12-5 CASGPAQGLARTDTQYF TGTGCTAGTGGTCCAGCCCAGGGACTAGCGCGCACAGATACGCAGTATTTT
TRBJ2-2 TRBD2 . TRBV4-2 CASSQDSTSGRGELFF TGTGCCAGCAGCCAAGATTCCACTAGCGGGAGGGGGGAGCTGTTTTTT
TRBJ2-5 TRBD1 . TRBV18 CASSPRQGQETQYF TGTGCCAGCTCACCAAGACAGGGCCAAGAGACCCAGTACTTC
TRBJ2-1 TRBD2 . TRBV9 CASSGEIGLAGPNEQFF TGTGCCAGCAGCGGAGAAATTGGACTAGCGGGGCCCAATGAGCAGTTCTTC